The present entry profiles one T cell receptor (beta chain) with its context. What it recognizes is unknown. The CDR3 is made up of 20 amino acids. With V trimmed by 5 bases and J by 4 bases, 22 bases remained unmatched. CDR1 SGHVS and CDR2 FQNEAQ come from the germline V gene. The data belong to a study of identical twins. Study-level results: Zero-insertion analyses might be partly confounded by invariant T cells like MAIT and iNKT.

A single record per CDR3 protein comes from TCRdb applying MiXCR to the 5' RACE reads. The sample carries around 450,000 distinct CDR3 sequences, 12% to 15% recorded once. A further study also used this sample, focusing on yellow fever vaccine responses in identical twins.

This clonotype was sampled from a woman aged 18-29 years in good health. The rearrangement joins TRBV7-8 to TRBJ2-3; 9 bases are a match to TRBD1. The material sequenced was CD4+ T cells sorted from blood. CDR3: CASSPITGTGNGRDADTQYF. CDR3 nucleotide sequence: TGTGCCAGCAGCCCGATAACCGGGACAGGGAATGGGAGGGATGCAGATACGCAGTATTTT.